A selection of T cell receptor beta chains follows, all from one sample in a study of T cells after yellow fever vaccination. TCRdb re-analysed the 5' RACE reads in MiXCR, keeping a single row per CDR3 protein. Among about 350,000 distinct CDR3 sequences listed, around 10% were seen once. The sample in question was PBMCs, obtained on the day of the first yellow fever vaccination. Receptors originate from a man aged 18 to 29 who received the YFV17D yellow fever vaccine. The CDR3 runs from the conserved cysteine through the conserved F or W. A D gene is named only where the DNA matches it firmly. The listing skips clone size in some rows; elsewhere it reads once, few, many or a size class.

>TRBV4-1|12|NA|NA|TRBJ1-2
CASSQDPRSCTF
TGCGCCAGCAGCCAAGATCCCAGGTCCTGCACCTTC
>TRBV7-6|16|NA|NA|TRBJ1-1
CASSLSQGKMNTEAFF
TGTGCCAGCAGCTTAAGTCAGGGGAAAATGAACACTGAAGCTTTCTTT
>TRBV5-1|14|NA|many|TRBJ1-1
CASNPRGGDTEAFF
TGCGCCAGCAACCCAAGGGGAGGTGACACTGAAGCTTTCTTT
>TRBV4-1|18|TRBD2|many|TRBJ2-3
CASSQLPGLASTTDTQYF
TGCGCCAGCAGCCAACTTCCGGGACTAGCATCCACCACAGATACGCAGTATTTT
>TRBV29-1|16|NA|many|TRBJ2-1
CSVDGSGESSYNEQFF
TGCAGCGTTGATGGATCGGGGGAAAGCTCCTACAATGAGCAGTTCTTC
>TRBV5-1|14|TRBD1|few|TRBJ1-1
CASSWDRLVTEAFF
TGCGCCAGCAGCTGGGACAGGTTGGTCACTGAAGCTTTCTTT
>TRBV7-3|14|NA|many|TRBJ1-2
CASSPQGGSYGYTF
TGTGCCAGCAGCCCCCAAGGAGGATCCTATGGCTACACCTTC
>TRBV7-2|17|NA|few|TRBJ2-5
CASSPSVAMGRGETQYF
TGTGCCAGCAGCCCTAGTGTCGCGATGGGCCGCGGGGAGACCCAGTACTTC
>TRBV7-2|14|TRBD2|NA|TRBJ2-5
CASTTGGWSETQYF
TGTGCCAGCACCACCGGGGGGTGGAGTGAGACCCAGTACTTC
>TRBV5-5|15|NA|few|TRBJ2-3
CASSLTGPHTDTQYF
TGTGCCAGCAGCCTGACGGGACCGCATACAGATACGCAGTATTTT
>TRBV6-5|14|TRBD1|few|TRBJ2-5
CASSYQQGRETQYF
TGTGCCAGCAGTTATCAACAGGGGAGAGAGACCCAGTACTTC
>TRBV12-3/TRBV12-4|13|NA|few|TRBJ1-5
CASSGSGSQPQHF
TGTGCCAGCAGTGGATCAGGGAGTCAGCCCCAGCATTTT
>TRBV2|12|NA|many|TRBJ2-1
CASSESGGEQFF
TGTGCCAGCAGTGAGTCGGGCGGTGAGCAGTTCTTC
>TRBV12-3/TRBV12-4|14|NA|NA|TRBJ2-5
CASSFTGEVETQYF
TGTGCCAGCAGTTTCACAGGGGAGGTAGAGACCCAGTACTTC
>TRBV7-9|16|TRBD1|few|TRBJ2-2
CASSLAGTGAGGELFF
TGTGCCAGCAGCTTAGCCGGGACAGGGGCCGGCGGGGAGCTGTTTTTT
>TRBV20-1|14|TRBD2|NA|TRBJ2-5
CSAPGLAGEETQYF
TGCAGTGCTCCGGGACTAGCGGGGGAAGAGACCCAGTACTTC
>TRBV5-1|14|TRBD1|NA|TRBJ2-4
CASSWTGIENIQYF
TGCGCCAGCAGCTGGACAGGAATAGAAAACATTCAGTACTTC
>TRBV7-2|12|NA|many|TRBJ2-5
CASSLDRETQYF
TGTGCCAGCAGCTTGGATAGGGAGACCCAGTACTTC
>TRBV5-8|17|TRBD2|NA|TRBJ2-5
CASSPGLAGELRETQYF
TGTGCCAGCAGCCCAGGACTAGCGGGGGAACTGCGAGAGACCCAGTACTTC
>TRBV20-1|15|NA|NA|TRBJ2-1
CSARVSHRQGNEQFF
TGCAGTGCTAGAGTTAGCCACCGGCAGGGCAATGAGCAGTTCTTC
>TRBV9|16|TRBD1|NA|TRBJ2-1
CASSGIWDSSYNEQFF
TGTGCCAGCAGCGGAATCTGGGACAGCTCCTACAATGAGCAGTTCTTC
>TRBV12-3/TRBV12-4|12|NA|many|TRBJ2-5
CASSAGQVTQYF
TGTGCCAGCAGTGCCGGGCAAGTGACCCAGTACTTC
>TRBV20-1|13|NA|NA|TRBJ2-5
CSARNGGQETQYF
TGCAGTGCTAGGAACGGGGGCCAAGAGACCCAGTACTTC
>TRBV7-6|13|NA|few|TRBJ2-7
CASSSRQTREQYF
TGTGCCAGCAGCTCTCGACAGACTCGGGAGCAGTACTTC
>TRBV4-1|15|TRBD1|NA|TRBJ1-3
CASSHSTGSGNTIYF
TGCGCCAGCAGCCACTCGACAGGGTCTGGAAACACCATATATTTT
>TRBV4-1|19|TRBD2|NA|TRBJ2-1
CASSQGVLAGGSSYNEQFF
TGCGCCAGCAGCCAAGGAGTACTAGCGGGGGGGAGCTCCTACAATGAGCAGTTCTTC
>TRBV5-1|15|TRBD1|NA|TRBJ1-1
CASSVGQGPNTEAFF
TGCGCCAGCAGCGTTGGACAGGGGCCGAACACTGAAGCTTTCTTT
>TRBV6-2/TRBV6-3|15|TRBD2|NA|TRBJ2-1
CASSSLAGGRNEQFF
TGTGCCAGCAGTTCCCTAGCGGGGGGGCGTAATGAGCAGTTCTTC
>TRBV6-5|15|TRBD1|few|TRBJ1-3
CASSYGQGKGNTIYF
TGTGCCAGCAGTTACGGACAGGGCAAAGGAAACACCATATATTTT
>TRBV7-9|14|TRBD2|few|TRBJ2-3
CASSLAGTTDTQYF
TGTGCCAGCAGCTTAGCCGGGACTACCGATACGCAGTATTTT
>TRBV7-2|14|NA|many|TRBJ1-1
CASSFLGGDTEAFF
TGTGCCAGCAGCTTTCTAGGGGGGGACACTGAAGCTTTCTTT
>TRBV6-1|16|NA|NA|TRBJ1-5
CASIAGTTGVGGPQHF
TGTGCCAGCATCGCAGGTACGACGGGTGTAGGGGGGCCCCAGCATTTT
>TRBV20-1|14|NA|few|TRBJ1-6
CSAETGSDNSPLHF
TGCAGTGCTGAAACAGGGAGCGATAATTCACCCCTCCACTTT
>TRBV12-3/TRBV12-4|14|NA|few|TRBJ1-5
CASSRPSDTRPQHF
TGTGCCAGCAGTCGCCCCTCCGACACCCGGCCCCAGCATTTT
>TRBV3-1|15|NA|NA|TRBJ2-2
CACRDLATNTGELFF
TGTGCCTGCCGCGATCTAGCGACGAACACCGGGGAGCTGTTTTTT
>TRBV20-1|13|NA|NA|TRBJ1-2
CSAKQESNYGYTF
TGCAGTGCTAAACAGGAATCTAACTATGGCTACACCTTC
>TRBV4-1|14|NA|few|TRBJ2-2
CASSQAQNTGELFF
TGCGCCAGCAGCCAAGCCCAGAACACCGGGGAGCTGTTTTTT
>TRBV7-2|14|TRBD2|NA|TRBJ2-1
CASFLPGGYNEQFF
TGTGCCAGCTTCCTTCCGGGGGGATACAATGAGCAGTTCTTC
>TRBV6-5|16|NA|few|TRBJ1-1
CASVVRGTGWGTEAFF
TGTGCCAGCGTAGTAAGGGGCACGGGATGGGGCACTGAAGCTTTCTTT